Below, 7 T cell receptor beta chains from the same sample are listed, as sequenced in a study of OX40 agonist ivuxolimab in advanced cancers. The protocol was immunoSEQ multiplex PCR, while the TCRdb copy is restricted to in-frame clones and leaves out a portion. The table lists tens of thousands of clones, 80% to 90% of them singletons. Sample: CD4+ or CD8+ T cells sorted from blood, taken in a trial of the OX40 agonist ivuxolimab. The origin of the receptors is an adult with an advanced solid tumor such as melanoma, head and neck, liver or kidney cancer.

The chain recombines TRBV28 with TRBJ2-1; D perhaps matches TRBD1 (5 bases). There are 18 residues in the CDR3. V was pared by 3 bases and J by 5 bases, with 23 bases between. Germline loops: CDR1 MDHEN, CDR2 SYDVKM. CDR3 residues: CASSLSRQGGALDNEQFF. The CDR3, as DNA: TGTGCCAGCAGTTTGAGTCGGCAGGGTGGGGCCCTAGACAATGAGCAGTTCTTC.

The chain links TRBV4-3 to TRBJ1-5; no clear D. The CDR3 is 16 amino acids. V lost 0 bases and J 6 bases, leaving 15 bases between the germline ends. Germline lookup yields CDR1 LGHNA and CDR2 YSLEER. The CDR3 sequence is CASSQDLETAGQPQHF. The CDR3 nucleotides are TGCGCCAGCAGCCAAGATCTCGAGACCGCGGGTCAGCCCCAGCATTTT.

This chain uses TRBV7-2 with TRBJ2-7, with D possibly being TRBD1 (6 bases). CDR1 and CDR2 (germline): SGHTA, FQGNSA. V was trimmed by 5 bases and J by 7 bases, leaving 21 bases between them. This CDR3 has 15 amino acids. The CDR3 here is CASSISWGREEEQYF. CDR3 nucleotide sequence: TGTGCCAGCAGCATTAGTTGGGGGCGTGAGGAAGAGCAGTACTTC.

The J gene is TRBJ2-5, the V gene TRBV5-6; tentatively, D is TRBD1 or TRBD2 (6 bases each). The germline CDR1 and CDR2 sequences are SGHDT and YYEEEE. V was cut by 0 bases and J by 3 bases, with 21 bases left in between. CDR3 length: 18 residues. CDR3 residues: CASSLGTGRRVWEETQYF. CDR3 DNA: TGTGCCAGCAGCTTGGGTACAGGGAGGCGAGTCTGGGAAGAGACCCAGTACTTC.

The chain carries TRBV9 and TRBJ1-4; a weak D match, TRBD1 (5 bases). V shed 0 bases and J shed 7 bases, with 16 bases lying between them. The CDR3 has 16 residues. The V gene's germline CDR1 is SGDLS and CDR2 YYNGEE. As DNA, the CDR3 is TGTGCCAGCAGCGTAGGGGGGACGAATACTGGTGAAAAACTGTTTTTT. Its protein product is CASSVGGTNTGEKLFF.

This clone was detected only once. The chain is built from TRBV18 and TRBJ2-2, with D possibly matching TRBD1 (6 bases). V was clipped by 0 bases and J by 1 base, with 6 bases between them. Germline-derived CDR1 and CDR2 are KGHSH and LQKENI. This CDR3 has 15 residues. CDR3 loop: CASSPPTGNTGELFF. In nucleotides, the CDR3 is TGTGCCAGCTCACCACCGACAGGGAACACCGGGGAGCTGTTTTTT.

The chain links TRBV19 to TRBJ2-1, with TRBD2 matching over 9 bases. This CDR3 is 14 amino acids long. Per the germline V gene, CDR1 is LNHDA and CDR2 is SQIVND (reference sequence). After removal of 7 bases from V and 3 bases from J, the junction contained 4 bases not matched to a gene. The CDR3 region is CASNSGSGYNEQFF. In DNA form, the CDR3 reads TGTGCCAGTAATAGCGGGAGCGGCTACAATGAGCAGTTCTTC.